A single sample is the source of the 4 T cell receptor beta chains below, sequenced in a study of blood T cells in healthy people across ages. PCR was performed a second time for roughly 7 to 11 cycles using a sample-barcoded 5' primer and a J-beta primer mix. Each CDR3 protein is one row after TCRdb ran MiXCR on the 5' RACE reads. The table lists some 850,000 distinct CDR3 sequences, about a quarter of them singletons. This same sample was also part of a study on T cells of mothers and their children.

The sample comprised blood. The receptors originated from a boy aged 5-17 years in good health.

The chain joins TRBV6-1 to TRBJ2-7, with 9 bases fitting TRBD2. V lost 7 bases to trimming and J lost 0 bases; unmatched junction nucleotides: 7. The length of the CDR3 is 15 residues. Germline V gene sequence: CDR1 MNHNS, CDR2 SASEGT. Written as DNA, the CDR3 is TGTGCCAGCAACCATGGGACTAGCCACTCCTACGAGCAGTACTTC. Amino acids: CASNHGTSHSYEQYF.

A few counts support this clonotype. V gene TRBV29-1 combines with J gene TRBJ2-2; D not certain. CDR1 SQVTM and CDR2 ANQGSEA come from the germline V gene. This CDR3 is 15 amino acids long. V shed 4 bases and J shed 0 bases, with 12 bases lying between them. The CDR3 here is CSVGLTYPNTGELFF. The DNA for the CDR3 is TGCAGCGTTGGCTTGACATACCCGAACACCGGGGAGCTGTTTTTT.

A single count supports this clonotype. The rearrangement joins TRBV14 to TRBJ2-4; TRBD2 might be the D (5 bases). The CDR3 totals 13 residues. Germline V gives CDR1 SGHDN, CDR2 FVKESK. V was trimmed by 3 bases and J by 9 bases, leaving 12 bases between them. CDR3 nucleotide sequence: TGTGCCAGCAGCCATCGAGGGTTTCGCATTCAGTACTTC. Encoded protein: CASSHRGFRIQYF.

The chain uses TRBV20-1 and TRBJ1-6; D might be TRBD1 (6 bases). The CDR3 is 14 amino acids. CDR1 is DFQATT, CDR2 SNEGSKA, per germline (reference sequence). With 0 bases removed from V and 6 bases from J, the gap between germline ends came to 9 bases. Written as DNA, the CDR3 is TGCAGTGCTAGAGAGTGGGGGCGTAATTCACCCCTCCACTTT. This gives the protein CSAREWGRNSPLHF.